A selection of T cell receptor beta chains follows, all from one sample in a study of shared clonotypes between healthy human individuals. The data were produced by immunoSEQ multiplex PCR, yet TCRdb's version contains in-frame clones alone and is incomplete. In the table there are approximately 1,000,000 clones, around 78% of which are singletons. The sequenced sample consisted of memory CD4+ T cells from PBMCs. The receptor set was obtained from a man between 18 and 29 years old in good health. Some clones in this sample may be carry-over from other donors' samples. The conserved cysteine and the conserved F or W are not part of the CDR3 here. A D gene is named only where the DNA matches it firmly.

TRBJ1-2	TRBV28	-	ASSWLAAGYGYT
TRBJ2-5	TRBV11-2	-	ASSPVRETQY
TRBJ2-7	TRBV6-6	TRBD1	ASSYRDRASEQY
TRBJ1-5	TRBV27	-	ASSRQGYNQPQH
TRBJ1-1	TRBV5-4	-	ASSWDKRNTEAF
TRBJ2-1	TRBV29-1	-	SVEDPGQQF
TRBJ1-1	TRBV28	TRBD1	ASGDRGLTEAF
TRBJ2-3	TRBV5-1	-	ASSVSGGTSTDTQY
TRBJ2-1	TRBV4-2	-	ASSQGPGVDEQF
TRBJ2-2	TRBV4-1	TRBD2	ASSQKAGDAGELF
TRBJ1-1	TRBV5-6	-	ASSLRGLNTEAF
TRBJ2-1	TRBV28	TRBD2	ASREVAGGIYNEQF
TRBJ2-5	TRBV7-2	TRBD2	ASSFNHLAGAGETQY